This T cell receptor (beta chain) appears in the sequencing data of a study of radiotherapy plus CTLA-4 blockade in lung cancer. TCRdb keeps only in-frame clones here, not all; method: immunoSEQ multiplex PCR. The data hold 60,000 to 70,000 clones, with 79% observed a single time. The J segment lost 7 bases and the V segment lost 2 bases, leaving 9 bases of the junction unmatched. CDR1 SGHVS and CDR2 FQNEAQ come from the germline V gene. This CDR3 is built from 17 residues. The chain is built from TRBV7-8 and TRBJ2-1; 12 positions agree with TRBD2. This TCR derives from a human donor with non-small cell lung cancer who had a complete response to radiotherapy plus ipilimumab. This sample comprised peripheral blood, obtained from a patient treated with radiotherapy plus ipilimumab. CDR3 residues: CASSLRSRLAGVNEQFF. For the CDR3, the DNA is TGTGCCAGCAGCTTAAGGTCCCGACTAGCGGGAGTAAATGAGCAGTTCTTC. Drawing the rest from reference TRBV7-8 and TRBJ2-1, the complete variable domain is GAGVSQSPRYKVAKRGQDVALRCDPISGHVSLFWYQQALGQGPEFLTYFQNEAQLDKSGLPSDRFFAERPEGSVSTLKIQRTQQEDSAVYLCASSLRSRLAGVNEQFFGPGTRLTVL.